The rows below give T cell receptor beta chains drawn from one sample of a study of blood T cell repertoires in COVID-19. Sequencing was performed with immunoSEQ multiplex PCR; in TCRdb, only in-frame clones are kept and a portion is missing. The table records approximately 100,000 clones, 75% to 90% of them present only once. Material: peripheral blood. These receptors all come from a human donor in a cohort sampled during active COVID-19. Both conserved end residues are part of each CDR3. Fields, in order: CDR3 protein, CDR3 DNA, D gene, V gene, J gene, clone size. The D gene is left open where the match is weak. Clone size appears in some rows only: once, few, many, or a class for an expanded clone.

CDR3aa: CASSESRDRVLNYGYTF
CDR3nt: TGCGCCAGCAGTGAGTCCCGGGACAGGGTCCTTAACTATGGCTACACCTTC
d_gene: TRBD1
v_gene: TRBV10-2
j_gene: TRBJ1-2
abundance: .

CDR3aa: CASSPGLGGETQYF
CDR3nt: TGCGCCAGCAGCCCGGGACTAGGAGGGGAGACCCAGTACTTC
d_gene: TRBD2
v_gene: TRBV5-1
j_gene: TRBJ2-5
abundance: few

CDR3aa: CATSEGQSNQPQHF
CDR3nt: TGTGCCACCAGTGAGGGACAGAGCAATCAGCCCCAGCATTTT
d_gene: TRBD1
v_gene: TRBV24-1
j_gene: TRBJ1-5
abundance: few

CDR3aa: CASSVGLLPTGELFF
CDR3nt: TGCGCCAGCAGTGTGGGGCTACTCCCCACCGGGGAGCTGTTTTTT
d_gene: .
v_gene: TRBV10-2
j_gene: TRBJ2-2
abundance: once

CDR3aa: CASSSQSPDTQYF
CDR3nt: TGTGCCAGCAGCTCCCAGTCCCCGGATACGCAGTATTTT
d_gene: .
v_gene: TRBV7-3
j_gene: TRBJ2-3
abundance: .

CDR3aa: CASSRDSSGNTIYF
CDR3nt: TGTGCCAGCAGCCGGGACAGCTCTGGAAACACCATATATTTT
d_gene: TRBD1
v_gene: TRBV6-5
j_gene: TRBJ1-3
abundance: .

CDR3aa: CASSLARPGGTNTGELFF
CDR3nt: TGTGCCAGCAGCTTAGCGCGGCCGGGCGGGACTAACACCGGGGAGCTGTTTTTT
d_gene: .
v_gene: TRBV7-2
j_gene: TRBJ2-2
abundance: .

CDR3aa: CASNQRLRTGGFGTEAFF
CDR3nt: TGTGCCAGCAACCAGAGACTAAGGACAGGGGGCTTTGGCACTGAAGCTTTCTTT
d_gene: TRBD1
v_gene: TRBV5-4
j_gene: TRBJ1-1
abundance: medium-sized

CDR3aa: CASSTGVGTYEQYF
CDR3nt: TGTGCCAGTAGTACAGGGGTTGGGACCTACGAGCAGTACTTC
d_gene: .
v_gene: TRBV19
j_gene: TRBJ2-7
abundance: .

CDR3aa: CASSAGAWGAKNIQYF
CDR3nt: TGTGCCAGCAGCGCTGGGGCCTGGGGAGCCAAAAACATTCAGTACTTC
d_gene: .
v_gene: TRBV7-6
j_gene: TRBJ2-4
abundance: .